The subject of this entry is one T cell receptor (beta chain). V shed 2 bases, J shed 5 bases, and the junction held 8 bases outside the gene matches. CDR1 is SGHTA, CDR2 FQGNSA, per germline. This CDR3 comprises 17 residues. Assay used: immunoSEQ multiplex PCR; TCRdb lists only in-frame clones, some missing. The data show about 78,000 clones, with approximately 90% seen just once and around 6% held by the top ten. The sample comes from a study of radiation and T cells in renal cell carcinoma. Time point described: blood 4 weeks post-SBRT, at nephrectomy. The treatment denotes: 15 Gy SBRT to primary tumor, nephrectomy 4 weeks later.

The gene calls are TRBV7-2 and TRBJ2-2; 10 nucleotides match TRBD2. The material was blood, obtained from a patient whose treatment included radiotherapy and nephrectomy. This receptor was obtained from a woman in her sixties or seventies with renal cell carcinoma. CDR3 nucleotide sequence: TGTGCCAGCAGCTTAACAATGGGACTAGCGTCGACCGGGGAGCTGTTTTTT. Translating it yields CASSLTMGLASTGELFF. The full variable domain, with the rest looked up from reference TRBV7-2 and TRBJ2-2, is GAGVSQSPSNKVTEKGKDVELRCDPISGHTALYWYRQSLGQGLEFLIYFQGNSAPDKSGLPSDRFSAERTGGSVSTLTIQRTQQEDSAVYLCASSLTMGLASTGELFFGEGSRLTVL.